This TCR beta chain was captured in a study of T cells after yellow fever vaccination. J gave up 6 bases and V 6 bases, and 9 bases lay outside the gene matches. The CDR3 runs 14 residues. UMIs and a universal primer site were added when TCR cDNA was made by 5'RACE template switching. TCRdb reanalysed the 5' RACE reads using MiXCR and keeps one entry per CDR3 protein. Here the sample spans some 110,000 distinct CDR3 sequences, roughly 8.9% being singletons. Study-level findings and limits: Reappearance after the booster was observed for most primary-vaccination clones (about 96% CD4, about 90% CD8). Some clonotypes were seen in both the CD4 and the CD8 compartments. These made up a small share and likely arose from convergent recombination. Weaker overall, the secondary response nonetheless peaked faster (day 5 versus 15).

This clonotype was recorded many times. What it binds is not known. This receptor was taken from a man aged 25-40 years who received the YFV17D yellow fever vaccine. The chain combines TRBV12-3 or TRBV12-4 with TRBJ2-3; 7 positions match TRBD1. This specimen was CD8+ T cells sorted from PBMCs, taken 45 days after the yellow fever booster vaccination. The chain's CDR3 is CASSQTGPGDTQYF. CDR3 DNA: TGTGCCAGCAGCCAGACAGGGCCCGGGGATACGCAGTATTTT.